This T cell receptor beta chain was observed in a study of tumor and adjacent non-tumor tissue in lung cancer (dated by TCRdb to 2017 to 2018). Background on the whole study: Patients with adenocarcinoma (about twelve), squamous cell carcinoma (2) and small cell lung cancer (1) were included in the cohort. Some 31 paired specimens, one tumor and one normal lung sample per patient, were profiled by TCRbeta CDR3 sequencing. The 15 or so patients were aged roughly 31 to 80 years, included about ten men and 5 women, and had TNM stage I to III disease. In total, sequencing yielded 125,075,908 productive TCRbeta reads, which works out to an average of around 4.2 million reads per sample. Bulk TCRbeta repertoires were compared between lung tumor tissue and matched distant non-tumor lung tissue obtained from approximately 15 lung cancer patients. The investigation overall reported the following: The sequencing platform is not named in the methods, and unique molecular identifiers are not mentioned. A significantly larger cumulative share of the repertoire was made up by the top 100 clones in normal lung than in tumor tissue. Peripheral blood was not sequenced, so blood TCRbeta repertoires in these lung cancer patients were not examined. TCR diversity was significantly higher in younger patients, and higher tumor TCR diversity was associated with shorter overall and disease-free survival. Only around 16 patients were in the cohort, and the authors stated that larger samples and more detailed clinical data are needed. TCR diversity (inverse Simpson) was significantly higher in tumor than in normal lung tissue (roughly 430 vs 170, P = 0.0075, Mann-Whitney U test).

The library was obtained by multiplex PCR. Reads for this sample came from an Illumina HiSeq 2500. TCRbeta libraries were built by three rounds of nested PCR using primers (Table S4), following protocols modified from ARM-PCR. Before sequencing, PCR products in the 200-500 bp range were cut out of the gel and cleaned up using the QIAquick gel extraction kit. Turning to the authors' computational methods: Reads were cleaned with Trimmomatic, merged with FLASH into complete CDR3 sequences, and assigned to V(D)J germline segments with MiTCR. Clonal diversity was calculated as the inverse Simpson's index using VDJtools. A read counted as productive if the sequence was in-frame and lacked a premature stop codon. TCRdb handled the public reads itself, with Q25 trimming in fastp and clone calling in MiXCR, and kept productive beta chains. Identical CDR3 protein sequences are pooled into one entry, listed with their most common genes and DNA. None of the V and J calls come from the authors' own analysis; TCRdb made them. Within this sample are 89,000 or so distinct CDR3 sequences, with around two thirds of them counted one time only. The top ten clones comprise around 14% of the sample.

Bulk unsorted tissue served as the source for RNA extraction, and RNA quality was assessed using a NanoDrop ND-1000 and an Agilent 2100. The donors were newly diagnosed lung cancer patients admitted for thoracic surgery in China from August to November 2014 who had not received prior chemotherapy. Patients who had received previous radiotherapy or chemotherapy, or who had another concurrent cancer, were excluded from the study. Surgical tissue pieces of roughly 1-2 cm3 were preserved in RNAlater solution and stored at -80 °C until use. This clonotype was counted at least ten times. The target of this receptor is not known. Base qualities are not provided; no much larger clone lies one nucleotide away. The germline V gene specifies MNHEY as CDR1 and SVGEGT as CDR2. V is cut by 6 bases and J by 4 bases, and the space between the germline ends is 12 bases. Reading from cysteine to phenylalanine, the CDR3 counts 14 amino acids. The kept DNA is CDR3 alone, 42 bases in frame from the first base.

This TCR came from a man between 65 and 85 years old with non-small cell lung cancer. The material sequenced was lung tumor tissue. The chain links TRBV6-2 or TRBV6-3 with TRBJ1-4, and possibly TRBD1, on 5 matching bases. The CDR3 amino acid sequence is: CASRRRDGNEKLFF. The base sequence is TGTGCCAGCAGACGACGGGACGGTAATGAAAAACTGTTTTTT.